The sequence of this T cell receptor (beta chain) was determined in a study of Ad26.COV2.S vaccination and SARS-CoV-2 variants. On the study more broadly: Enrollment placed the donor in the COV1001 Ad26.COV2.S trial arm.

This clone occurred once. Assay used: immunoSEQ multiplex PCR; TCRdb lists only in-frame clones, some missing. The repertoire holds over 400,000 clones, with roughly nine tenths as singletons. Regarding treatment: around 19 received Ad26.COV2.S at low or high dose, single or two shots; roughly 5 received placebo; per-sample allocation not given. Day 63 after the first injection of vaccine or placebo was the sampling time. Ad26.COV2.S expressed prefusion-stabilized spike from the original Wuhan strain. Germline V gene lookup returns CDR1 ENHRY and CDR2 SYGVKD. CDR3 length: 16 amino acids. V was shortened by 3 bases and J by 1 base, with 16 bases between the two germline ends.

V usage is TRBV10-3 and J usage is TRBJ2-7, with unresolved D. The TCR originated in a person aged 18-65 years who received the Ad26.COV2.S COVID-19 vaccine or a placebo. The material sequenced was peripheral blood, taken in a trial of Ad26.COV2.S vaccine versus placebo. The DNA for the CDR3 is TGTGCCATCAGTGATTATCCGGACCCCCCTTCCTACGAGCAGTACTTC. Translated, it gives CAISDYPDPPSYEQYF.